These 3 T cell receptor beta chains were sequenced from one sample in a study of Ad26.COV2.S vaccination and SARS-CoV-2 variants. The protocol was immunoSEQ multiplex PCR, while the TCRdb copy is restricted to in-frame clones and leaves out a portion. Counted here are fewer than 800,000 clones, about 90% occurring once; the ten biggest clones make up about 1.5%. Treatment meaning: roughly 19 received Ad26.COV2.S at low or high dose, single or two shots; about 5 received placebo; per-sample allocation not given. Sampling happened 63 days after the first vaccine or placebo injection. Sequenced material: peripheral blood, taken in a trial of Ad26.COV2.S vaccine versus placebo. The receptor set was obtained from a person between 18 and 60 years old who received the Ad26.COV2.S COVID-19 vaccine or a placebo.

V gene TRBV18 combines with J gene TRBJ1-1; D is perhaps TRBD1 (6 bases). The CDR3 is 16 residues long. CDR1 is KGHSH, CDR2 LQKENI, per germline. Trimming left V 2 bases short and J 5 bases short, with 18 bases between. CDR3 DNA sequence: TGTGCCAGCTCACCAGGCGGGGGGCGAGAGTGGACTGAAGCTTTCTTT. Protein sequence: CASSPGGGREWTEAFF. Full variable domain (remainder filled in from reference TRBV18 and TRBJ1-1): NAGVMQNPRHLVRRRGQEARLRCSPMKGHSHVYWYRQLPEEGLKFMVYLQKENIIDESGMPKERFSAEFPKEGPSILRIQQVVRGDSAAYFCASSPGGGREWTEAFFGQGTRLTVV.

V is TRBV24-1 and J is TRBJ2-7; no reliable D call. The germline CDR1 and CDR2 sequences are KGHDR and SFDVKD. V was clipped by 3 bases and J by 2 bases, with 13 bases between them. The CDR3 spans 15 residues. This chain's CDR3 is CATSDPSSDPYEQYF. The CDR3 DNA follows: TGTGCCACCAGTGATCCATCCAGCGACCCCTACGAGCAGTACTTC.

The chain uses TRBV3-1 (or the pseudogene TRBV3-2) and TRBJ2-6; no clear D gene. Trimming pared 1 base from V and 2 bases from J, leaving 6 bases between. Germline V gene data show CDR1 as LGHDT and CDR2 as YNNKEL (reference sequence). This CDR3 contains 15 residues. For the CDR3, the DNA is TGTGCCAGCAGCCAAGTTAGGGCTGGGGCCAACGTCCTGACTTTC. Its translation: CASSQVRAGANVLTF.